This record concerns one TCR beta chain sequence. Researchers ran the PCR with 60 Vbeta and 13 Jbeta primers. The data were produced by immunoSEQ multiplex PCR, yet TCRdb's version contains in-frame clones alone and is incomplete. Its listing shows 100,000 to 150,000 clones. The CDR3 is 13 amino acids. The V and J ends lost 4 bases and 7 bases respectively, with 11 bases between them. Per the germline V gene, CDR1 is MGHDK and CDR2 is SYGVNS. The data derive from a study of cytomegalovirus exposure and HLA in healthy donors. The clonotype comes from a man between 18 and 29 years old in good health and CMV-seronegative. V gene TRBV25-1 combines with J gene TRBJ2-1, with D possibly being TRBD2 (6 bases). Sequencing was performed on PBMCs. DNA of the CDR3: TGTGCCAGCAGTGGAGCCCGGGGGAATGAGCAGTTCTTC. Residues: CASSGARGNEQFF.